This entry is about one T cell receptor beta chain. A few counts support this clone. The specificity of this receptor is unknown. Base qualities are not at hand, and no much larger clone is one base apart. The immunoSEQ Assay, a bias-controlled multiplex PCR, was used to amplify TCRbeta CDR3 regions from genomic DNA. Turning to the authors' computational methods: Nucleated cell counts per sample were estimated from amplification of reference gene primers within the assay. To quantify the absolute abundance of each unique TCRbeta CDR3 rearrangement, sequence reads were collapsed and filtered. For each sample, productive Simpson clonality was calculated by taking the square root of Simpson's diversity index across productive rearrangements. TCRdb mirrors the immuneACCESS table, restricted to in-frame sequences. Some clones are absent from its copies; in checked studies, under half trace to an unresolved V gene, and the reason for the others is unknown. V and J calls and clone size are copied from that table; D and trimming were computed from the DNA. The sample table shows about 280,000 clones, and about 85% are seen once. 10% to 15% of the sample rests with the top ten.

The CDR3, cysteine through phenylalanine, is 12 amino acids long. Solely the CDR3 DNA is kept, with 36 bases framed from the first base. The germline V gene supplies CDR1 SNHLY and CDR2 FYNNEI. V is shortened by 4 bases, J by 5 bases, and the region joining them spans 9 bases. The data derive from a study of blood T cell repertoires in COVID-19 (dated by TCRdb to between 2020 and 2021). A note on the overall study: The collaborator samples originated in the United States, Italy and Spain and spanned the acute and convalescent phases of COVID-19. The material from the prospective study consisted of cDNA or gDNA derived from T cells, B-cell-depleted T cells, or PBMCs. The dataset comprised deeply sampled blood TCRbeta repertoires from subjects exposed to, actively infected with, or recovered from COVID-19. A freely available public database, intended as a resource for researchers studying the immune response to SARS-CoV-2, is where the repertoires were released. The samples were drawn from two sources: the first 160 participants of the ongoing ImmuneRACE study, and over 1,000 subjects contributed by 6 global collaborators. The sample metadata nearly always contained a de-identified subject ID, COVID-19 status, age in years and sex. HLA class I and class II types, where available, came from metadata supplied by the sample provider rather than from assay-based typing. What the research found in general, with its limitations: Clinical and demographic metadata were provided uncurated, with the amount varying by source and participant.

The collaborating institutions used their own protocols to collect whole blood in K2EDTA tubes. For TCRbeta analysis, collaborators shipped samples as frozen whole blood, isolated PBMCs, or DNA extracted from either of those sample types. Sequencing was carried out using peripheral blood. The chain was built from TRBV2 and TRBJ2-7, and TRBD1 may be the D gene, going by 5 matching bases. This TCR was recovered from a human donor in a cohort sampled during active COVID-19. CDR3 protein: CASSAGFDEQYF. Here is the DNA: TGTGCCAGCAGTGCAGGGTTCGACGAGCAGTACTTC.